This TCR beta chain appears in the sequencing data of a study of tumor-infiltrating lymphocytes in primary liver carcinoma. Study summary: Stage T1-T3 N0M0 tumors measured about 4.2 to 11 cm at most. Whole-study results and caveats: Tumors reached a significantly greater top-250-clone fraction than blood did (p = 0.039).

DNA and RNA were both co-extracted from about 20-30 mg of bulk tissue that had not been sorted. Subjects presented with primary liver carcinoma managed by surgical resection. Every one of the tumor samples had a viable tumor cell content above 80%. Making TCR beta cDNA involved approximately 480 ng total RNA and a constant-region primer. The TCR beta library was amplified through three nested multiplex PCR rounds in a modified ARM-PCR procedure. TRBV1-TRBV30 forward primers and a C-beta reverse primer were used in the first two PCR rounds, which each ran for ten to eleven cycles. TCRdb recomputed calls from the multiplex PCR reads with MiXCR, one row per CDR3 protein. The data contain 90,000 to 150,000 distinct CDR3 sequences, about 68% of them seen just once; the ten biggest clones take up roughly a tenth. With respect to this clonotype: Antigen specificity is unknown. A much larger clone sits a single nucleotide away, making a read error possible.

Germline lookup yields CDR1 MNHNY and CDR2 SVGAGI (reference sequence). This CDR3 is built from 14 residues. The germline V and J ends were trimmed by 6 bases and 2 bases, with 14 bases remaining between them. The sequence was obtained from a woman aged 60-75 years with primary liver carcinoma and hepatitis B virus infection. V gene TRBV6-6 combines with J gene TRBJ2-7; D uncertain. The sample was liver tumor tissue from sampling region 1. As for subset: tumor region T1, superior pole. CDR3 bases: TGTGCCAGCAGGAAGGTGTATGTAGCCTACGAGCAGTACTTC. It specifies CASRKVYVAYEQYF.